The 2 T cell receptor beta chains below come from one sample, sequenced in a study of Ad26.COV2.S vaccination and SARS-CoV-2 variants. The method was immunoSEQ multiplex PCR; TCRdb's version includes in-frame clones alone and lacks a portion of them. This table holds around 320,000 clones, around 84% found once. Stated treatment: around 19 received Ad26.COV2.S at low or high dose, single or two shots; 5 received placebo; per-sample allocation not given. The samples date from day 63 after the first vaccine or placebo injection. The material sequenced was peripheral blood, taken in a trial of Ad26.COV2.S vaccine versus placebo. Every receptor here comes from a person aged 18-65 years who received the Ad26.COV2.S COVID-19 vaccine or a placebo.

The genes are TRBV28 and TRBJ1-2, with D maybe TRBD1 (6 bases). The germline V gene encodes CDR1 MDHEN and CDR2 SYDVKM. Trimming left V 8 bases short and J 4 bases short, with 23 bases between. This CDR3 comprises 16 residues. In DNA form, the CDR3 reads TGTGCCAGCGGTAAACCCGACAGGCCACCATCCTATGGCTACACCTTC. Translation gives CASGKPDRPPSYGYTF.

The rearrangement uses TRBV6-5 and TRBJ1-2, with 10 positions matching TRBD1. This CDR3 comprises 15 residues. The germline CDR1 and CDR2 sequences are MNHEY and SVGAGI. Germline trimming cut 0 bases from V and 5 bases from J; bases unmatched to any gene: 3. CDR3 in DNA: TGTGCCAGCAGTTACTCCGACAGGGGGCAATATGGCTACACCTTC. Its translation: CASSYSDRGQYGYTF.